The clone carrying this TCR beta chain appeared a few times. Its antigen remains unknown. The record originates from a study of stem cell transplantation in POMP-related autoinflammatory disease. Overall study context: Through one year post-transplant, neutrophils and platelets were 100% of graft donor origin. Study-wide findings and caveats: A trend toward lower repertoire diversity and greater clonality appeared in every analyzed T-cell subset of PRAID patients. In PRAID patients, the number of distinct TRB V-J gene pairings was restricted.

Here immunoSEQ multiplex PCR was the method, and the copy in TCRdb shows in-frame clones only, minus some. The table includes around 5,000 clones, more than 85% detected once. V lost 3 bases and J 8 bases, leaving 16 bases between the germline ends. Germline CDR1 and CDR2: MNHEY and SMNVEV (reference sequence). The CDR3 totals 14 residues. The TCR comes from a human patient with POMP-related autoinflammation and immune dysregulation (PRAID). Some T cells may originate from the graft donor. The chain has TRBV27 and TRBJ1-2, with D tentatively TRBD1 (5 bases). Sample: CD8+ T cells from PBMCs, taken after stem cell transplantation. This CDR3 reads CASSFRDHIGGYTF. DNA of the CDR3: TGTGCCAGCAGTTTCCGGGACCACATCGGGGGCTACACCTTC.